This note documents a single TCR beta chain sequence. This sample was included in a study of T cell changes during pregnancy in multiple sclerosis. There are 15 residues in the CDR3. Germline CDR1 is SGHVS and CDR2 is FNYEAQ. Trimming cost V 0 bases and J 11 bases; bases outside gene matches: 6. The protocol was immunoSEQ multiplex PCR, while the TCRdb copy is restricted to in-frame clones and leaves out a portion. The data show 56,000 or so clones, approximately 90% seen once. V usage is TRBV7-6 and J usage is TRBJ1-6; TRBD1 matches 8 bases. The source material was peripheral blood, sampled in the first trimester of pregnancy. This clonotype was sampled from a female donor in good health, enrolled as a control in a pregnancy study. CDR3 sequence: CASSLAPGTGPPLHF. Written as DNA, the CDR3 is TGTGCCAGCAGCTTAGCTCCCGGGACAGGACCACCCCTCCACTTT.